Each of the 27 T cell receptor beta chains below was sequenced from the same sample in a study of response to subunit inactivated influenza vaccine. TCRdb ran MiXCR on the RT-PCR reads and lists one entry per CDR3 protein. The data show around 570,000 distinct CDR3 sequences, 7.6% seen once. This specimen was PBMCs from blood, taken around 25 months after vaccination. All receptors derive from a man between 50 and 75 years old who received an inactivated influenza vaccine.

This clonotype showed up just a few times. The chain carries TRBV12-3 or TRBV12-4 and TRBJ2-3; 10 positions match TRBD2. Trimming took 3 bases from V and 2 from J; bases not matched to a gene: 11. CDR3 length: 18 amino acids. DNA for the CDR3: TGTGCCAGCAGTTTCTGGGGCAAGCGGGGGGGCTTCACAGATACGCAGTATTTT. Its translation: CASSFWGKRGGFTDTQYF.

This clonotype was seen ten or more times. The chain has TRBV12-3 or TRBV12-4 and TRBJ2-5; D uncertain. Trimming took 1 base from V and 4 from J, leaving 10 bases between them. This CDR3 comprises 14 residues. CDR3 region: CASSLDVGRETQYF. The CDR3 DNA reads as TGTGCCAGCAGTTTAGACGTCGGTAGAGAGACCCAGTACTTC.

This clonotype was picked up many times. This sequence joins TRBV29-1 and TRBJ2-1, with 9 bases lining up with TRBD2. The CDR3 is made up of 17 amino acids. Germline lookup yields CDR1 SQVTM and CDR2 ANQGSEA. V lost 4 bases, J lost 5 bases, and 15 bases stayed unmatched. The CDR3 loop reads CSVASSGVVRENNEQFF. DNA of the CDR3: TGCAGCGTTGCCTCTAGCGGGGTCGTCCGGGAAAACAATGAGCAGTTCTTC.

The genes are TRBV6-5 and TRBJ2-5; D unresolved. Trimming took 5 bases from V and 2 from J, leaving 9 bases between them. Germline lookup yields CDR1 MNHEY and CDR2 SVGAGI. The CDR3 is 13 residues long. Here the CDR3 DNA reads TGTGCCAGCAGTCACGGACGGCAAGAGACCCAGTACTTC. The encoded protein is CASSHGRQETQYF.

This clonotype appeared a few times. This chain uses TRBV6-2 or TRBV6-3 with TRBJ2-1, with TRBD1 identical over 11 bases. The J segment lost 12 bases and the V segment lost 2 bases, leaving 9 bases of the junction unmatched. The CDR3 runs 15 residues. Germline loops: CDR1 MNHEY, CDR2 SVGEGT. The CDR3 reads CASSYPGQGVGVQFF. CDR3 nucleotides: TGTGCCAGCAGTTACCCGGGACAGGGGGTCGGGGTGCAGTTCTTC.

The rearrangement links TRBV28 to TRBJ2-1; D ambiguous. This CDR3 comprises 19 residues. Germline V lookup: CDR1 MDHEN, CDR2 SYDVKM. Trimming pared 3 bases from V and 7 bases from J, leaving 28 bases between. Here the CDR3 DNA reads TGTGCCAGCAGTTTTGCACCGAGCTCTGTTACGTCGTCCATGAATGAGCAGTTCTTC. Translating it yields CASSFAPSSVTSSMNEQFF.

This chain uses TRBV29-1 with TRBJ1-2, with D unresolved. V lost 3 bases to trimming and J lost 4 bases, with 9 bases between them. This CDR3 comprises 12 residues. CDR1 and CDR2 from the germline V gene are SQVTM and ANQGSEA. The CDR3 region has the DNA TGCAGCGTTGAGACGGGTAGCTATGGCTACACCTTC. Translated, it gives CSVETGSYGYTF.

V gene TRBV7-8 combines with J gene TRBJ2-5, with D unresolved. Germline CDR1 SGHVS, CDR2 FQNEAQ. CDR3 length equals 15 residues. V was trimmed by 5 bases and J by 3 bases, leaving 16 bases between them. The CDR3 nucleotides are TGTGCCAGCAGCCGAACGCCACAGCTCGAAGAGACCCAGTACTTC. Protein sequence: CASSRTPQLEETQYF. The complete variable domain, with remaining parts taken from reference TRBV7-8 and TRBJ2-5, reads GAGVSQSPRYKVAKRGQDVALRCDPISGHVSLFWYQQALGQGPEFLTYFQNEAQLDKSGLPSDRFFAERPEGSVSTLKIQRTQQEDSAVYLCASSRTPQLEETQYFGPGTRLLVL.

V gene TRBV21-1 combines with J gene TRBJ2-5. TRBV21-1 is noted as a pseudogene. This CDR3 is 12 amino acids long. CDR3 nucleotides: TGTGCCGGACGACAGTACCAAGAGACCCAGTACTTC. Encoded protein: CAGRQYQETQYF.

The V and J genes are TRBV12-3 or TRBV12-4 and TRBJ2-7, with TRBD2 matching over 10 bases. Trimming at V came to 5 bases and at J to 6 bases, leaving 7 bases not matched to a gene. This CDR3 spans 14 amino acids. The CDR3 region has the DNA TGTGCCAGCAGTCTCAGCGGGGGGGCCTCCGAGCAGTACTTC. This sequence encodes CASSLSGGASEQYF.

In its sample, this clonotype was seen a few times. The chain couples TRBV28 to TRBJ2-1; 12 bases agree with TRBD2. CDR1 MDHEN and CDR2 SYDVKM come from the germline V gene. The CDR3 consists of 16 residues. Losses at the gene ends were 1 base for V and 7 bases for J; bases not matched to a gene: 5. CDR3 amino acids: CASSLYTSGRRNEQFF. In DNA, the CDR3 is TGTGCCAGCAGTTTATATACTAGCGGGAGGCGAAATGAGCAGTTCTTC.

In its sample, this clonotype was seen many times. The J gene is TRBJ2-7, the V gene TRBV12-3 or TRBV12-4; 12 positions match TRBD2. V lost 5 bases and J lost 6; bases outside the gene matches: 8. The CDR3 is 15 amino acids. The CDR3: CASSPRLAGVGEQYF. Written as DNA, the CDR3 is TGTGCCAGCAGTCCAAGACTAGCGGGAGTAGGCGAGCAGTACTTC.

This clonotype has at least ten counts. This chain uses TRBV12-3 or TRBV12-4 with TRBJ2-1; D is ambiguous. The ends were cut back, 5 bases at V and 7 bases at J, with 15 bases in the middle. The CDR3 extends over 14 amino acids. The CDR3 DNA reads TGTGCCAGCAGTCGCCGGGCCGACTGGAATGAGCAGTTCTTC. It translates to CASSRRADWNEQFF.

This clonotype was seen a handful of times. The J gene is TRBJ1-6, the V gene TRBV2; D unresolved. V lost 7 bases, J lost 7 bases, and 5 bases lay in between. This CDR3 region has 11 residues. The germline V gene encodes CDR1 SNHLY and CDR2 FYNNEI. This chain's CDR3 is CASTENSPLHF. As DNA, the CDR3 is TGTGCCAGCACGGAGAATTCACCCCTCCACTTT. The whole variable domain, filled in from reference TRBV2 and TRBJ1-6, reads EPEVTQTPSHQVTQMGQEVILRCVPISNHLYFYWYRQILGQKVEFLVSFYNNEISEKSEIFDDQFSVERPDGSNFTLKIRSTKLEDSAMYFCASTENSPLHFGNGTRLTVT.

The rearrangement uses TRBV25-1 and TRBJ2-2; no reliable D call. With 4 bases removed from V and 1 base from J, the gap between germline ends came to 7 bases. CDR3 length equals 14 residues. Germline lookup yields CDR1 MGHDK and CDR2 SYGVNS. CDR3 in amino acids: CASSVPGNTGELFF. Written as DNA, the CDR3 is TGTGCCAGCAGTGTCCCGGGGAACACCGGGGAGCTGTTTTTT.

The genes are TRBV29-1 and TRBJ2-1; no definite D call. The CDR3 is 14 residues long. The V end was cut by 2 bases, the J end by 8 bases, with 16 bases between. CDR1 SQVTM and CDR2 ANQGSEA come from the germline V gene. CDR3 sequence reads: CSVELHGRRYEQFF. CDR3 in DNA: TGCAGCGTTGAACTCCACGGGCGTCGCTATGAGCAGTTCTTC.

This clonotype was detected a few times. This sequence joins TRBV25-1 and TRBJ2-1; possibly TRBD1 or TRBD2 for D (6 bases each). Germline CDR1 and CDR2: MGHDK and SYGVNS. V was clipped by 3 bases and J by 3 bases, with 12 bases between them. CDR3 length: 15 amino acids. The CDR3 DNA reads TGTGCCAGCAGTGACGTGGGGGGCGTCTACAATGAGCAGTTCTTC. This codes for CASSDVGGVYNEQFF.

The genes are TRBV20-1 and TRBJ2-7; no firm D call. V was pared by 0 bases and J by 2 bases, with 11 bases between. Germline lookup yields CDR1 DFQATT and CDR2 SNEGSKA (reference sequence). The CDR3 runs to 14 residues. CDR3 loop: CSARDTRTTYEQYF. The DNA of the CDR3 is TGCAGTGCTAGAGATACCAGGACCACCTACGAGCAGTACTTC.

This clonotype was detected a few times. V and J are TRBV9 and TRBJ2-3; perhaps TRBD2 as D (5 bases). The CDR3 spans 13 residues. Looked up from germline, CDR1 is SGDLS and CDR2 is YYNGEE. Trimming stripped 0 bases from V and 4 bases from J, with 6 bases between. CDR3: CASSVARADTQYF. The CDR3 DNA is TGTGCCAGCAGCGTAGCGCGGGCAGATACGCAGTATTTT. Complete variable domain (other parts from reference TRBV9 and TRBJ2-3): DSGVTQTPKHLITATGQRVTLRCSPRSGDLSVYWYQQSLDQGLQFLIQYYNGEERAKGNILERFSAQQFPDLHSELNLSSLELGDSALYFCASSVARADTQYFGPGTRLTVL.

This clonotype appeared many times. This chain joins TRBV10-3 and TRBJ2-3, with TRBD2 matching over 10 bases. The V and J ends lost 8 bases and 1 base, in that order; junction bases with no gene match: 9. Germline lookup yields CDR1 ENHRY and CDR2 SYGVKD. The CDR3 spans 16 residues. Written as DNA, the CDR3 is TGTGCCATCCAGTCGGCTAGCGGGAGTGGCACAGATACGCAGTATTTT. This codes for CAIQSASGSGTDTQYF.

This clonotype occurred a few times. V gene TRBV11-2 combines with J gene TRBJ2-1; 8 positions match TRBD2. The CDR3 consists of 14 residues. In germline, CDR1 is SGHAT, CDR2 FQNNGV. Trimming at V came to 11 bases and at J to 9 bases, leaving 15 bases not matched to a gene. CDR3 amino acids: CASREREGFVEQFF. The DNA for the CDR3 is TGTGCCTCGAGGGAACGGGAGGGGTTTGTTGAGCAGTTCTTC.

This clonotype was seen a few times. The chain is built from TRBV20-1 and TRBJ1-1; tentative D call: TRBD1 (5 bases). The CDR3 contains 12 residues. CDR1 and CDR2 from the germline V gene are DFQATT and SNEGSKA (reference sequence). CDR3 sequence reads: CRPQGKYTEAFF. In DNA form, the CDR3 reads TGCAGACCCCAGGGAAAGTACACTGAAGCTTTCTTT.

The chain combines TRBV4-2 with TRBJ2-5, with D unresolved. CDR1 and CDR2 (germline): LGHNA, YNFKEQ. The CDR3 sequence is 13 residues long. Trimming removed 2 bases at V and 4 bases at J, with 8 bases between. The CDR3 DNA is TGTGCCAGCAGCCAAACTTCGGGAGAGACCCAGTACTTC. It encodes CASSQTSGETQYF.

This clonotype has only a few counts. The J gene is TRBJ2-7, the V gene TRBV29-1; the D is unclear. The germline gives CDR1 SQVTM, CDR2 ANQGSEA. The ends were cut back, 4 bases at V and 0 bases at J, with 16 bases in the middle. The CDR3 is 15 residues long. In nucleotides, the CDR3 is TGCAGCGTTGTCCCGCCGGACGGCGCCTCCTACGAGCAGTACTTC. The encoded protein is CSVVPPDGASYEQYF.

This clonotype has ten or more counts. This chain links TRBV5-1 with TRBJ1-5, with a weak D call TRBD1 (6 bases). Germline lookup yields CDR1 SGHRS and CDR2 YFSETQ. V dropped 3 bases and J dropped 6 bases, with 10 bases sitting between them. The CDR3 is made up of 13 amino acids. CDR3 residues: CASSWEQGQPQHF. CDR3 nucleotides: TGCGCCAGCAGCTGGGAACAGGGTCAGCCCCAGCATTTT.

Ten or more counts support this clonotype. The J gene is TRBJ2-5, the V gene TRBV20-1, with TRBD2 as a possible D gene (6 bases). V lost 4 bases to trimming and J lost 5 bases, with 17 bases between them. The V gene's germline CDR1 is DFQATT and CDR2 SNEGSKA (reference sequence). There are 14 residues in the CDR3. The CDR3 spells CSAKEGGPQETQYF. The CDR3, as DNA: TGCAGTGCTAAAGAAGGAGGGCCGCAGGAGACCCAGTACTTC.

This clonotype was found a few times. The chain employs TRBV7-9 and TRBJ1-1; 8 nucleotides align to TRBD1. CDR3 length: 14 amino acids. V dropped 1 base and J dropped 6; count of bases not matched to a gene: 4. Germline CDR1 SEHNR, CDR2 FQNEAQ (reference sequence). CDR3 sequence (DNA): TGTGCCAGCAGCTTAGAGACAGGGGTAGCTGAAGCTTTCTTT. It specifies CASSLETGVAEAFF. Variable domain in full (rest from reference TRBV7-9 and TRBJ1-1): DTGVSQNPRHKITKRGQNVTFRCDPISEHNRLYWYRQTLGQGPEFLTYFQNEAQLEKSRLLSDRFSAERPKGSFSTLEIQRTEQGDSAMYLCASSLETGVAEAFFGQGTRLTVV.